This paragraph reports one T cell receptor (beta chain). The antigen it recognizes is unknown. The input lacks base qualities; no much larger clone sits a single base away. Relative to germline, V is 2 bases shorter and J is 8 bases shorter, with 15 bases between their ends. Counted from cysteine to phenylalanine, this CDR3 has 14 amino acids. The sequence is cut down to CDR3 DNA, 42 bases in frame from base 1. CDR1 MNHEY and CDR2 SMNVEV are derived from the germline V gene (reference sequence). This record belongs to a study of TIL therapy for anti-PD-1-resistant metastatic lung cancer (dated by TCRdb to the early 2020s). At the level of the whole study: Tumors were harvested before any PD-1/PD-L1 blockade; patients then received nivolumab, and those progressing received lymphodepletion, expanded TIL infusion and IL-2. T cell receptor beta sequencing of tumor and peripheral blood was used to follow clonotypes across the tumor, the expanded TIL product and serial blood samples. The cohort was composed predominantly of lung adenocarcinoma, with four EGFR-mutant and two ALK-rearranged tumors included, and half of patients were identified as current or former smokers. A median non-synonymous tumor mutation burden of under 1.9 mutations per megabase was determined across the cohort by whole-exome sequencing. Among the enrolled patients, the median age was about 50 years (range roughly 38-85), and the median tumor PD-L1 proportion score was roughly 6%.

General study outcomes and caveats: The study protocol defined all tumor marker inferences as exploratory. Infused TIL clonotypes partially replaced the baseline peripheral repertoire then decayed over months, with no apparent association between persistence and response. The cohort was highly selected, with more treatment-naive, never-smoker and oncogene-addicted patients than typical, limiting generalizability.

Per the publication, the time point label means: pre-treatment sample, taken before nivolumab and TIL therapy. A phase I trial run at two centers enrolled adults with stage 4 NSCLC between 2017 and January 2020. The samples were drawn from an open-label, single-arm phase I trial testing tumor-infiltrating lymphocyte therapy combined with nivolumab in advanced non-small cell lung cancer. Mononuclear cells from blood collected in EDTA tubes were isolated on a Ficoll gradient and snap-frozen as pellets, and DNA was then extracted using a Qiagen mini-prep kit. TCR beta CDR3 regions were amplified from genomic DNA by bias-controlled multiplex PCR with the immunoSEQ v3 hsTCRB kit. TCR libraries were sequenced on an Illumina NextSeq 500 to 1.5 million to 2.5 million read pairs for survey level or 5-6 million for deep level. The paper's data handling went like this. Clonality was reported by immunoSEQ Analyzer software, which also assigned V, D and J genes and filtered out non-productive sequences. Repertoires were compared by productive Simpson clonality and by the Morisita overlap index of productive TRB rearrangements between infused TIL and blood. For each clone in blood, the absolute clonotype count was estimated by multiplying the lymphocyte count by the CD3+ fraction and by the clone's productive frequency. TCRdb took this table from immuneACCESS and kept in-frame rearrangements with V and J called. Such tables lack part of the clones; where checked against another copy, unresolved V genes explain under half of the gap, and the rest is unexplained. For V, J and clone size, that table is used; D and trimming come from the DNA. This sample gives tens of thousands of clones in total; roughly 85% of them show up just once. The ten largest account for 4% to 6% of the sample.

This specimen was blood, taken at baseline. The receptor's source is a woman aged 30 to 85 with non-small cell lung cancer. The rearranged segments are TRBV27 and TRBJ1-2, and possibly TRBD1, on 6 matching bases. The sequenced DNA: TGTGCCAGCAGTTTAGGACTCAGGGGATACGGCTACACCTTC. Its product reads: CASSLGLRGYGYTF.